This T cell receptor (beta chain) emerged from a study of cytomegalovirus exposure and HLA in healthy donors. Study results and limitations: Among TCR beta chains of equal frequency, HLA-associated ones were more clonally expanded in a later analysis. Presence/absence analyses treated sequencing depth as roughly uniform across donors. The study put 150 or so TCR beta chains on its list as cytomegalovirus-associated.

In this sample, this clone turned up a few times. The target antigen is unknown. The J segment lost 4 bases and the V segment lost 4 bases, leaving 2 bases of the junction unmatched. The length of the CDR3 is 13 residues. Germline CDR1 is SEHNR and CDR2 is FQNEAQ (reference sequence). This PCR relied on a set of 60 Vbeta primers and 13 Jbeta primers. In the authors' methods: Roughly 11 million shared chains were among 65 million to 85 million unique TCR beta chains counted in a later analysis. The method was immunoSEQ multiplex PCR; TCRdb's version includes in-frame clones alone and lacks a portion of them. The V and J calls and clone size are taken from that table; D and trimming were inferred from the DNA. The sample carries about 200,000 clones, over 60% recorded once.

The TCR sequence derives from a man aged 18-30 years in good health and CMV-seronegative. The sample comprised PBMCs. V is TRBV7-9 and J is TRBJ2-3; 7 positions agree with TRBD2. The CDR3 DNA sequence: TGTGCCAGCAGCTGGACTAGTCCAGATACGCAGTATTTT. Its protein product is CASSWTSPDTQYF.